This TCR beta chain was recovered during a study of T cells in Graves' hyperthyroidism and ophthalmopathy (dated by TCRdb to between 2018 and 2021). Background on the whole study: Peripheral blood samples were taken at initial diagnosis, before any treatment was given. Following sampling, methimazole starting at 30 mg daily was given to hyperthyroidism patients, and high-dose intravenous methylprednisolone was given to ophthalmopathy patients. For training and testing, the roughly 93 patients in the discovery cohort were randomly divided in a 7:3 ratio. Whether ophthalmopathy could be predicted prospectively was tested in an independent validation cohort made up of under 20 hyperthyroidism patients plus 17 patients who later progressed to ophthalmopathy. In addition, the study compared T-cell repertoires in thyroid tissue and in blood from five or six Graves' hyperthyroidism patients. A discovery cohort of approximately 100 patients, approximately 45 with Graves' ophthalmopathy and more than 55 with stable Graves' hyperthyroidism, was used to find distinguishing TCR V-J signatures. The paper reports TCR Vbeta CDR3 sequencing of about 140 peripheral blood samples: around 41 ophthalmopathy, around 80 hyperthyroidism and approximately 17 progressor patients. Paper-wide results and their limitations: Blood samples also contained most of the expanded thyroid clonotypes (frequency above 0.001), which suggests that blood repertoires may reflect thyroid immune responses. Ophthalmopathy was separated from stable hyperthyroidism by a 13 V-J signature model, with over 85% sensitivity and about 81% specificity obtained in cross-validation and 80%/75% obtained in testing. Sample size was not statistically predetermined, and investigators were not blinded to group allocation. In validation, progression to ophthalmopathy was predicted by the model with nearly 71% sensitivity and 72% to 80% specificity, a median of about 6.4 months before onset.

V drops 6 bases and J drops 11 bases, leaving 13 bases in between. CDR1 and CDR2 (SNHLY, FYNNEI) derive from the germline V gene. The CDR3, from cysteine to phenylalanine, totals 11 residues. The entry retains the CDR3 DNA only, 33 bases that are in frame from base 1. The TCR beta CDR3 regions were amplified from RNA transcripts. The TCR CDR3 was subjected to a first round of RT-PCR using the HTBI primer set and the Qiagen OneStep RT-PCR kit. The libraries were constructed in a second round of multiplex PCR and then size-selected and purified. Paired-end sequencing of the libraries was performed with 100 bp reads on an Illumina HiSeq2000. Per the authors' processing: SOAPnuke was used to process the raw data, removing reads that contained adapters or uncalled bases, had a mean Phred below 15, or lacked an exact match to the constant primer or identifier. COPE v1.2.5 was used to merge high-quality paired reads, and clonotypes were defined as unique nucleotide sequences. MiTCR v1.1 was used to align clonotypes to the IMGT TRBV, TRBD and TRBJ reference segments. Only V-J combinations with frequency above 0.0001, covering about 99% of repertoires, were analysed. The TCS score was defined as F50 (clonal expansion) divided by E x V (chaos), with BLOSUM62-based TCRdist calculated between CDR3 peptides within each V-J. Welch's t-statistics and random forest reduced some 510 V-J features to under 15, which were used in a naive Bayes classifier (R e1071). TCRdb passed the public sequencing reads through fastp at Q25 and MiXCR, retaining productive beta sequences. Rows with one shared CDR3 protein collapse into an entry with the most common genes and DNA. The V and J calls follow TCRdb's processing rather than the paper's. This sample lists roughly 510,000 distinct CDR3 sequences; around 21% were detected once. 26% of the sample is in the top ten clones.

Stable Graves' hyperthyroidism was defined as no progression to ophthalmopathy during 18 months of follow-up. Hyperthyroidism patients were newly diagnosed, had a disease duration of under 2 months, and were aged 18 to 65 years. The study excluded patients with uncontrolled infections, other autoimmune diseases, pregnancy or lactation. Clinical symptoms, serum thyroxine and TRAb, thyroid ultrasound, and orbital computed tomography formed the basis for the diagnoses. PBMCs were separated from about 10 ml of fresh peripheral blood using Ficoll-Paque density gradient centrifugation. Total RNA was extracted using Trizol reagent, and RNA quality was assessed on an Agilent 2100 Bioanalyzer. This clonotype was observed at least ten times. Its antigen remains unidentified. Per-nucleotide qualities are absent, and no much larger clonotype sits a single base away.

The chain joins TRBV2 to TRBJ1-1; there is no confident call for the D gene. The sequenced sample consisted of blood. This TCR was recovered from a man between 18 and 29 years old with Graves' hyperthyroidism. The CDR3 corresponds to CASRVSPEAFF. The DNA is TGTGCCAGCAGGGTCAGCCCGGAGGCTTTCTTT.